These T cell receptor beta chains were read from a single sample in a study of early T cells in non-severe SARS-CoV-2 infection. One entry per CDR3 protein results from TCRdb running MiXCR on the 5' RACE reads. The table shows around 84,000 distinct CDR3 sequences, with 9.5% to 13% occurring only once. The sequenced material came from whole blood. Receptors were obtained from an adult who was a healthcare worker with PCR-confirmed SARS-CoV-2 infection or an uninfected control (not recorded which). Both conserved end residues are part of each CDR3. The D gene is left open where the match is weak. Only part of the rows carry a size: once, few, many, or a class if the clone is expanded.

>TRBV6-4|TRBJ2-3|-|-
CASSETTVNTDTQYF
TGTGCCAGCAGTGAGACGACGGTAAACACAGATACGCAGTACTTT
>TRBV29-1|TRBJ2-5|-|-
CSVIALRQETQYF
TGCAGCGTTATAGCGCTCCGCCAAGAGACCCAGTACTTC
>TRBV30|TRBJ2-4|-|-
CAWSVPYLGPKNIQYF
TGTGCCTGGAGTGTACCCTACCTTGGACCCAAAAACATTCAGTACTTC
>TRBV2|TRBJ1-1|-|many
CASIQEMNTEAFF
TGTGCCAGCATTCAGGAAATGAACACTGAAGCTTTCTTT
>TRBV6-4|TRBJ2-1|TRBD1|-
CASSDLGGRNEQFF
TGTGCCAGCAGTGACTTAGGGGGCAGGAATGAGCAGTTCTTC
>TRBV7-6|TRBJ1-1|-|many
CASSLHGTNTEAFF
TGTGCCAGCAGCCTACACGGGACGAACACTGAAGCTTTCTTT
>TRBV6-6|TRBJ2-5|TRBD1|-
CASSYSGTVSQGTQYF
TGTGCCAGCAGTTACTCCGGGACAGTCAGTCAAGGGACCCAGTACTTC
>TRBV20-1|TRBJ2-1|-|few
CSARRGGEQFF
TGCAGTGCCCGACGCGGCGGTGAGCAGTTCTTC
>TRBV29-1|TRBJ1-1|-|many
CSVLRQEWEAFF
TGCAGCGTTCTTAGGCAGGAATGGGAAGCTTTCTTT
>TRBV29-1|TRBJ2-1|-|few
CSGLQAMIQNEQFF
TGCAGCGGCTTACAGGCTATGATTCAGAATGAGCAGTTCTTC
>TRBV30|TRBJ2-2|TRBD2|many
CAWSVLGGVPTGELFF
TGTGCCTGGAGTGTACTGGGGGGGGTCCCCACCGGGGAGCTGTTTTTT
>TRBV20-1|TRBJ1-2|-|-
CSARKDYGYTF
TGCAGTGCTAGGAAGGATTATGGCTACACCTTC
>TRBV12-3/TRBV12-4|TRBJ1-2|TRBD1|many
CASSPTGDYGYTF
TGTGCCAGCAGTCCGACAGGGGACTATGGCTACACCTTC
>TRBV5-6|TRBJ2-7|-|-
CASSPSRGGKRYF
TGTGCCAGCAGCCCGTCCCGCGGCGGCAAGCGGTATTTC
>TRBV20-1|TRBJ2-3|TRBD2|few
CSARDRTSGGASTDTQYF
TGCAGTGCTAGAGATCGAACTAGCGGGGGAGCTAGCACAGATACGCAGTATTTT
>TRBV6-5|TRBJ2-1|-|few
CASSFLDRYNEQFF
TGTGCCAGCAGCTTTCTGGACAGATACAATGAGCAGTTCTTC
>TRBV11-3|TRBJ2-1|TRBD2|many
CASSRSGSSYNEQFF
TGTGCCAGCAGCCGTAGCGGGAGTTCCTACAATGAGCAGTTCTTC
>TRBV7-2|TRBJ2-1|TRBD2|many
CASSLTSGRDGFF
TGTGCCAGCAGCTTAACTAGCGGGAGAGATGGGTTCTTC
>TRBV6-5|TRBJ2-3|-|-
CASSSSPVTDTQYF
TGTGCCAGCAGTTCTAGCCCGGTGACAGATACGCAGTATTTT
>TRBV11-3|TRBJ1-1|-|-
CASSFRGVMNTEAFF
TGTGCCAGCAGCTTTCGAGGGGTTATGAACACTGAAGCTTTCTTT
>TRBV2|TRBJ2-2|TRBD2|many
CASSEGLAGGLTGELFF
TGTGCCAGCAGTGAAGGTCTAGCGGGAGGGCTCACCGGGGAGCTGTTTTTT
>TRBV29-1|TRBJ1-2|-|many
CSVGGEDLAYGYTF
TGCAGCGTTGGAGGAGAGGACTTGGCCTATGGCTACACCTTC
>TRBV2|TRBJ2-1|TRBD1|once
CASSSGTGGPNEQFF
TGTGCCAGCAGTTCCGGGACAGGGGGTCCCAATGAGCAGTTCTTC
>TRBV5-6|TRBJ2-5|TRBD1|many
CASSLRGYRGTETQYF
TGTGCCAGCAGCTTGAGAGGATACAGGGGGACAGAGACCCAGTACTTC
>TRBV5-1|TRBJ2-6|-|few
CASSLQGPGANVLTF
TGCGCCAGCAGCTTGCAGGGCCCAGGGGCCAACGTCCTGACTTTC
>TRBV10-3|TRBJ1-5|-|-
CAISEGAGNQPQHF
TGTGCCATCAGTGAAGGGGCGGGGAACCAGCCCCAGCATTTT
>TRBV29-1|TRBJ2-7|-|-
CSVARAYEQYF
TGCAGCGTTGCGAGGGCCTACGAGCAGTACTTC
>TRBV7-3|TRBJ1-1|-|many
CASSLYVGRENTEVFF
TGTGCCAGCAGCCTATACGTTGGCAGGGAAAACACTGAAGTTTTCTTT
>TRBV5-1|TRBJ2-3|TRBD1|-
CASSLVATGARVDTQYF
TGCGCCAGCAGCTTGGTCGCTACAGGGGCAAGGGTAGATACGCAGTATTTT
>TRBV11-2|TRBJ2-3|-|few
CASSLDVIVSNTQYF
TGTGCCAGCAGCTTAGATGTGATAGTGTCAAATACGCAGTATTTT
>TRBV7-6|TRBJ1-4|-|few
CASSPVGGTQKLFF
TGTGCCAGCAGCCCCGTTGGAGGGACACAGAAACTGTTTTTT
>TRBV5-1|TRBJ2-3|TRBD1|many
CASSWDRGLVDTQYF
TGCGCCAGCAGCTGGGACAGGGGGCTGGTAGATACGCAGTATTTT
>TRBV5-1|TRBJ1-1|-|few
CASSWQDTEAFF
TGCGCCAGCAGCTGGCAGGACACTGAAGCTTTCTTT
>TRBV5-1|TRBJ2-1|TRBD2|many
CASSLELAGGNEQFF
TGCGCCAGCAGCTTGGAACTAGCGGGAGGCAATGAGCAGTTCTTC
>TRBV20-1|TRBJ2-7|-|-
CSARPGGLSYEQYF
TGCAGTGCCCGGCCGGGGGGCCTTTCCTACGAGCAGTACTTC
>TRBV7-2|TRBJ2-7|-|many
CASSLVVPGRDEQYF
TGTGCCAGCAGCTTAGTGGTGCCGGGTCGCGACGAGCAGTACTTC
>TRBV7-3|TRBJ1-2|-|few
CASSLGGYEGYTF
TGTGCCAGCAGCTTAGGAGGGTATGAGGGCTACACCTTC
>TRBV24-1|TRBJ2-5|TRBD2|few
CATSDFGLAGAISQETQYF
TGTGCCACCAGTGATTTTGGGCTAGCGGGAGCCATTAGCCAAGAGACCCAGTACTTC
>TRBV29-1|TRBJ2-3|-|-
CSVERDTDTQYF
TGCAGCGTTGAGCGGGACACAGATACGCAGTATTTT
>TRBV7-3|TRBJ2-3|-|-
CASSLTLWDTQYF
TGTGCCAGCAGCTTAACGTTGTGGGATACGCAGTATTTT